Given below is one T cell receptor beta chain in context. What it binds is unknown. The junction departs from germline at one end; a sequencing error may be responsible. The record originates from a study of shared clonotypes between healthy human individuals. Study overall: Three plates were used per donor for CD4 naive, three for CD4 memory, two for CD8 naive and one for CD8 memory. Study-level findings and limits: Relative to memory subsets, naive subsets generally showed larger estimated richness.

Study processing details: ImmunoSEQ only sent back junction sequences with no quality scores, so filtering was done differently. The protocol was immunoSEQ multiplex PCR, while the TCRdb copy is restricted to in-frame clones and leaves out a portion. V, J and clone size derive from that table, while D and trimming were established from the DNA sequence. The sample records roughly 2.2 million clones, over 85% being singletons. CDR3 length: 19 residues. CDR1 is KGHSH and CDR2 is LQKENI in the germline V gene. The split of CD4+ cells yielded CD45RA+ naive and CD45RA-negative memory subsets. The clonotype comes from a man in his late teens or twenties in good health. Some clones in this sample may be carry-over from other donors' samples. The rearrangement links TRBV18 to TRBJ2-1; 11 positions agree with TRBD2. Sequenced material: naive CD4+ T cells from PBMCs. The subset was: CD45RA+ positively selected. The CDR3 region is CASSPRLSGRAGGYNEQFF. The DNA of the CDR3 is TGTGCCAGCTCGCCACGTCTTAGCGGGAGGGCCGGCGGGTACAATGAGCAGTTCTTC.